Here is one T cell receptor beta chain with its context. The data originate from a study of early stage breast cancer tumors. The CDR3 has 17 amino acids. Per germline, CDR1 LGHNA and CDR2 YSLEER. The ends lost 0 bases at V and 4 bases at J; junction bases unmatched: 5. Data came from immunoSEQ multiplex PCR; TCRdb stores just in-frame clones and leaves some out. The repertoire holds tens of thousands of clones, with about nine tenths as singletons. Material: blood. The V gene is TRBV4-3, the J gene TRBJ2-1, with 11 bases identical to TRBD2. The clonotype originates from a person aged 65 to 85 with breast cancer. The CDR3 region is CASSQDPLAGGYNEQFF. The CDR3 coding sequence is TGCGCCAGCAGCCAAGATCCCCTAGCGGGGGGATACAATGAGCAGTTCTTC.